This T cell receptor beta chain was retrieved from a study of cytomegalovirus exposure and HLA in healthy donors. Overall study results and limits: Researchers reported in a later analysis that common viral pathogens appeared linked to several top clusters. A cluster of highly shared sequence variants was likely a sequencing artifact.

As to this clone: Antigen specificity is unknown.

The PCR ran on 60 Vbeta and 13 Jbeta primers. The table came from immunoSEQ multiplex PCR; TCRdb's copy has only in-frame clones and leaves some out. In total, the table holds about 30,000 clones. The CDR3 is 12 residues long. From germline, CDR1 is MDHEN and CDR2 SYDVKM. V was cut by 5 bases and J by 3 bases, with 8 bases left in between. J is TRBJ2-7 and V is TRBV28; D is uncertain. The receptor comes from a female donor in good health and CMV-seronegative. The specimen sequenced was PBMCs. DNA for the CDR3: TGTGCCAGCAGTCCATCGGTCTACGAGCAGTACTTC. It is translated as CASSPSVYEQYF.